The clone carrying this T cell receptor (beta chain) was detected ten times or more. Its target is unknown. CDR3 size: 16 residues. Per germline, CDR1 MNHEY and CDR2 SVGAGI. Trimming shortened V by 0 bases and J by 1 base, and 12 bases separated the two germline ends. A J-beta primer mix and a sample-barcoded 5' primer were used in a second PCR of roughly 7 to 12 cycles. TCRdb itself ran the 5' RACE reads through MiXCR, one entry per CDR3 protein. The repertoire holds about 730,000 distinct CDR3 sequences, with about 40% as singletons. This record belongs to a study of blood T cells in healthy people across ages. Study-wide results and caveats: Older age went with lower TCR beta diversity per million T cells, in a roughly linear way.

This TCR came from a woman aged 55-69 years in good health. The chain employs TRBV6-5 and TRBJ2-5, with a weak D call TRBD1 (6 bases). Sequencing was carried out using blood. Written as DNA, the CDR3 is TGTGCCAGCAGTTACTCCGGACAGAAAGCCCAAGAGACCCAGTACTTC. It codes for CASSYSGQKAQETQYF.